The source of this T cell receptor (beta chain) is a study of technical replicates of blood from a few donors listed by TCRdb under 2017. Libraries were made using the immunoSEQ multiplex PCR assay. Imported from immuneACCESS, the table was reduced by TCRdb to in-frame sequences with V and J called. These copies leave out some clones; in studies compared against another copy, an unresolved V gene accounts for under half, and the cause of the remainder is not known. This sample is represented by under 95,000 clones; over 80% of them were singletons. Under 0.55% of the sample rests with the top ten. At the junction V is shortened by 1 base and J by 6 bases; bases outside the gene matches: 8. The germline V gene yields SGHRS for CDR1 and YFSETQ for CDR2. The CDR3 runs 15 residues from the cysteine to the phenylalanine. Solely the CDR3 DNA is kept, with 45 bases framed from the first base. A word on this clone: There is no known antigen for this receptor. Per-nucleotide qualities are absent, and no much larger clonotype sits a single base away.

Sample: T cells isolated from PBMCs. The chain uses TRBV5-1 and TRBJ1-2, and TRBD1 matches 8 of the central bases. The sequence came from a human donor in good health. The DNA reads TGCGCCAGCAGCTTGCTAGGACAGGGCGTCGATGGCTACACCTTC. It encodes CASSLLGQGVDGYTF.